The T cell receptor beta chain under discussion was sequenced for a study of cytomegalovirus exposure and HLA in healthy donors. Study information: The 120 validation repertoires, a later analysis reported, used the same platform as the roughly 660 repertoires from the first cohort. General study points: Clusters of TCRs from the first cohort tended to co-occur in the roughly 120 validation repertoires (as a later analysis found). The study put some 150 TCR beta chains on its list as cytomegalovirus-associated.

Profiling relied on immunoSEQ multiplex PCR, and the TCRdb table lists in-frame clones only, not all of them. The top ten clones hold 3% to 4.5% of a sample with 65,000 to 95,000 clones, over 85% of them seen once. Germline assignment: CDR1 SGHRS and CDR2 YFSETQ. Losses at the gene ends were 4 bases for V and 3 bases for J; bases not matched to a gene: 8. This CDR3 comprises 15 residues. Comment on this clone: Its specificity is not known.

The V gene is TRBV5-1, the J gene TRBJ2-3; TRBD1 agrees at 7 bases. Sequenced: PBMCs. The sequence derives from a woman in her thirties in good health and CMV-seronegative. This CDR3 reads CASSASGTATDTQYF. For the CDR3, the DNA is TGCGCCAGCAGCGCTTCCGGGACAGCAACAGATACGCAGTATTTT.